Below, 23 T cell receptor beta chains from the same sample are listed, as sequenced in a study of human T cells and chemical hapten exposure. Time point defined: patch test 3, about 24 weeks after DPC sensitization. Treatment defined: therapeutic diphenylcyclopropenone sensitization with weekly scalp DPC. TCRdb reprocessed the RACE reads via MiXCR and lists one record per CDR3 protein. The data contain roughly 90,000 distinct CDR3 sequences, under 13% of them singletons. Specimen: whole blood, collected in connection with sensitization to the hapten diphenylcyclopropenone (DPC). These receptors were obtained from a woman under 40 with alopecia areata. Some clones in this sample may be carry-over from other donors' samples.

This clonotype was recorded at least ten times. The chain combines TRBV7-8 with TRBJ2-5; D is perhaps TRBD1 (7 bases). The CDR3 extends over 14 amino acids. CDR1 SGHVS and CDR2 FQNEAQ come from the germline V gene. Trimming shortened V by 5 bases and J by 4 bases, and 14 bases separated the two germline ends. CDR3 residues: CASSPPGGPETQYF. The CDR3 DNA reads as TGTGCCAGCAGCCCCCCAGGGGGGCCAGAGACCCAGTACTTC.

This clonotype was observed a few times. The gene calls are TRBV20-1 and TRBJ2-2; 9 nucleotides align to TRBD1. CDR3 length equals 16 residues. V was clipped by 0 bases and J by 5 bases; unmatched bases: 7. Germline V lookup: CDR1 DFQATT, CDR2 SNEGSKA (reference sequence). CDR3 in amino acids: CSARDSRTGDTGELFF. CDR3 in DNA: TGCAGTGCTAGAGATTCCCGGACAGGGGATACCGGGGAGCTGTTTTTT.

This clonotype occurred many times. The chain couples TRBV12-3 or TRBV12-4 to TRBJ2-7; D is undetermined. V shed 8 bases and J shed 6 bases, with 11 bases lying between them. The CDR3 extends over 11 amino acids. The CDR3 protein is CASGRRSEQYF. The CDR3 region has the DNA TGTGCCAGCGGACGACGGAGCGAGCAGTACTTC.

The CDR3 spells CASSIREWGIQYF. Written as DNA, the CDR3 is TGTGCCAGTAGTATCCGGGAGTGGGGCATTCAGTACTTC. The chain couples TRBV19 to TRBJ2-4; maybe TRBD2 (6 bases). In germline, CDR1 is LNHDA, CDR2 SQIVND (reference sequence). This CDR3 spans 13 amino acids. V dropped 3 bases and J dropped 9 bases, with 12 bases sitting between them.

Many counts were recorded for this clonotype. The chain has TRBV10-3 and TRBJ2-2; tentatively, D is TRBD1 (5 bases). CDR1 and CDR2 from the germline V gene are ENHRY and SYGVKD. Trimming cost V 7 bases and J 1 base, with 7 bases left between them. CDR3 length: 13 residues. CDR3 residues: CAINGQNTGELFF. CDR3 in DNA: TGTGCCATCAACGGACAGAACACCGGGGAGCTGTTTTTT.

This clonotype was detected a few times. The rearrangement links TRBV18 to TRBJ1-1, with no clear D. Trimming removed 1 base at V and 2 bases at J, with 11 bases between. The CDR3 consists of 15 residues. CDR1 and CDR2 (germline): KGHSH, LQKENI. CDR3 loop: CASSPRSGVNTEAFF. CDR3 DNA: TGTGCCAGCTCACCACGGTCTGGGGTTAACACTGAAGCTTTCTTT.

This clonotype occurred many times. The J gene is TRBJ2-1, the V gene TRBV6-4, with 12 positions matching TRBD2. Germline lookup yields CDR1 MRHNA and CDR2 SNTAGT. The V and J ends lost 5 bases and 6 bases, in that order; junction bases with no gene match: 8. The CDR3 spans 16 residues. The CDR3 DNA is TGTGCCAGCAGTCGACTAGCGGGAGAGGGAGGCAATGAGCAGTTCTTC. It encodes CASSRLAGEGGNEQFF.

At least ten counts were recorded for this clonotype. This chain links TRBV10-3 with TRBJ1-1; D is undetermined. V gave up 5 bases and J gave up 4 bases, with 20 bases separating them. The CDR3 loop spans 16 amino acids. Looked up from germline, CDR1 is ENHRY and CDR2 is SYGVKD. CDR3 sequence (DNA): TGTGCCATCAGTCCTTCCTCGGCGGGGTTTGGCACTGAAGCTTTCTTT. Amino acid sequence: CAISPSSAGFGTEAFF.

This clonotype was counted at least ten times. The V gene is TRBV7-9, the J gene TRBJ1-6, with a tentative D call TRBD1 (5 bases). Germline V gives CDR1 SEHNR, CDR2 FQNEAQ (reference sequence). V was clipped by 5 bases and J by 17 bases, with 19 bases between them. The CDR3 spans 13 residues. The CDR3 nucleotides are TGTGCCAGCAGCACCACCGACAGCCAACCTGTCCACTTT. This codes for CASSTTDSQPVHF.

This clonotype was seen repeatedly, ten times or more. The chain combines TRBV3-1 with TRBJ2-7; D is perhaps TRBD1 (5 bases). The germline V gene has CDR1 LGHDT and CDR2 YNNKEL (reference sequence). The CDR3 covers 15 residues. Trimming removed 0 bases at V and 4 bases at J, with 13 bases between. CDR3 nucleotides: TGTGCCAGCAGCCAAGAGTTCAACAGGAATTACGAGCAGTACTTC. Protein: CASSQEFNRNYEQYF.

This clonotype was found many times. The chain uses TRBV7-2 and TRBJ2-1; 8 nucleotides match TRBD1. The CDR3 is 13 residues long. The junction had 4 bases not matched to a gene; V was cut back by 11 bases and J by 1 base. CDR1 is SGHTA and CDR2 is FQGNSA in the germline V gene. The CDR3 sequence is CAAGGWSYNEQFF. The CDR3 nucleotides read TGTGCCGCAGGGGGCTGGTCCTACAATGAGCAGTTCTTC.

The CDR3 bases are TGTGCCGCCGAGGCCCACTACGAGCAGTACGTC. Translated, it gives CAAEAHYEQYV. The rearrangement uses TRBV28 and TRBJ2-7; D unresolved. The CDR3 is 11 amino acids. From germline, CDR1 is MDHEN and CDR2 SYDVKM. The V end lost 11 bases, the J end lost 3 bases, and 11 bases lay between the germline ends.

This clonotype was observed many times. This chain joins TRBV29-1 and TRBJ2-1, with 10 bases identical to TRBD2. Trimming at V came to 2 bases and at J to 8 bases, leaving 6 bases not matched to a gene. Germline V gene lookup returns CDR1 SQVTM and CDR2 ANQGSEA. The CDR3 has 14 residues. CDR3 bases: TGCAGCGTTGAAACTAGCGGGAATTTCTATGAGCAGTTCTTC. Translated, it gives CSVETSGNFYEQFF.

This clonotype was observed many times. The rearrangement links TRBV28 to TRBJ2-3; 8 bases are shared with TRBD2. Per germline, CDR1 MDHEN and CDR2 SYDVKM. V lost 9 bases to trimming and J lost 4 bases; unmatched junction nucleotides: 9. The CDR3 is 14 amino acids. The CDR3 sequence is CASGPAGVADTQYF. The CDR3 DNA is TGTGCCAGTGGACCAGCGGGAGTGGCAGATACGCAGTATTTT.

The table lists this clonotype with a few counts. V is TRBV29-1 and J is TRBJ2-1; 8 bases line up with TRBD1. Germline V lookup: CDR1 SQVTM, CDR2 ANQGSEA. This CDR3 comprises 13 residues. V lost 6 bases, J lost 6 bases, and 7 bases stayed unmatched. CDR3 nucleotides: TGCAGCGTGGCCAGGACAGGGAGCAATGAGCAGTTCTTC. Translating it yields CSVARTGSNEQFF.

This clonotype was detected a few times. The J gene is TRBJ2-1, the V gene TRBV4-3; D ambiguous. The germline V gene encodes CDR1 LGHNA and CDR2 YSLEER. Trimming took 0 bases from V and 3 from J, leaving 12 bases between them. The CDR3 is 16 residues long. In DNA, the CDR3 is TGCGCCAGCAGCCAAGATCCGCCCGGCAGCTACAATGAGCAGTTCTTC. Protein sequence: CASSQDPPGSYNEQFF.

There are many counts of this clonotype. The chain recombines TRBV7-6 with TRBJ2-7, with a weak D call TRBD2 (6 bases). Per germline, CDR1 SGHVS and CDR2 FNYEAQ. Trimming took off 2 bases at V and 9 bases at J, with 23 bases between the two ends. This CDR3 is 16 amino acids long. DNA of the CDR3: TGTGCCAGCAGCTTACACTTTTCAGGCAGGGACTTTCGGCAGTACTTC. This sequence encodes CASSLHFSGRDFRQYF.

In its sample, this clonotype was seen many times. The chain combines TRBV12-5 with TRBJ2-2, with TRBD2 matching 8 bases. CDR1 LGHNT and CDR2 FRNRAP come from the germline V gene. V shed 2 bases and J 0 bases; nucleotides not matched to a gene: 8. The CDR3 extends over 18 amino acids. This CDR3 is CASGLFWSGRANTGELFF. The CDR3 nucleotides are TGTGCTAGTGGTTTGTTCTGGAGCGGGAGAGCGAACACCGGGGAGCTGTTTTTT.

This clonotype was counted a few times. The CDR3 nucleotides are TGTGCCAGCTCACCAACAGGGGGCGGAGGATGGACCGGGGAGCTGTTTTTT. It codes for CASSPTGGGGWTGELFF. The J gene is TRBJ2-2, the V gene TRBV18; the match to TRBD1 covers 9 bases. Germline CDR1 reads KGHSH; CDR2 reads LQKENI. Trimming cost V 2 bases and J 5 bases; bases outside gene matches: 9. The CDR3 has 17 residues.

This clonotype was counted many times. V usage is TRBV18 and J usage is TRBJ1-1; D not certain. V was pared by 3 bases and J by 1 base, with 9 bases between. CDR1 and CDR2 (germline): KGHSH, LQKENI. The CDR3 covers 14 residues. CDR3 loop: CASSPPDGNTEAFF. Written as DNA, the CDR3 is TGTGCCAGCTCACCTCCCGACGGGAACACTGAAGCTTTCTTT.

The chain uses TRBV10-3 and TRBJ1-2, with D possibly matching TRBD1 (6 bases). V was clipped by 2 bases and J by 5 bases, with 12 bases between them. CDR1 and CDR2 (germline): ENHRY, SYGVKD. This CDR3 comprises 14 residues. CDR3 sequence: CAISERDTAYGYTF. CDR3 sequence (DNA): TGTGCCATCAGTGAGAGGGACACGGCGTATGGCTACACCTTC.

The sample holds a few counts of this clonotype. J is TRBJ2-7 and V is TRBV10-3; possible D gene TRBD1, 6 bases. Germline CDR1 reads ENHRY; CDR2 reads SYGVKD. V shed 10 bases and J shed 4 bases, with 20 bases lying between them. CDR3 size: 14 residues. CDR3 protein: CATRGATGPYEQYV. The CDR3 nucleotides read TGTGCCACCAGGGGAGCGACAGGTCCATACGAGCAGTACGTC.

This clonotype was counted ten times or more. The rearrangement joins TRBV18 to TRBJ2-7; D possibly corresponds to TRBD1 (6 bases). This CDR3 contains 12 residues. Trimming took 4 bases from V and 7 from J, leaving 11 bases between them. Germline V gives CDR1 KGHSH, CDR2 LQKENI. In nucleotides, the CDR3 is TGTGCCAGCTCACGCCCGCAGGGGGAGCAGTACGTC. Translating gives CASSRPQGEQYV.